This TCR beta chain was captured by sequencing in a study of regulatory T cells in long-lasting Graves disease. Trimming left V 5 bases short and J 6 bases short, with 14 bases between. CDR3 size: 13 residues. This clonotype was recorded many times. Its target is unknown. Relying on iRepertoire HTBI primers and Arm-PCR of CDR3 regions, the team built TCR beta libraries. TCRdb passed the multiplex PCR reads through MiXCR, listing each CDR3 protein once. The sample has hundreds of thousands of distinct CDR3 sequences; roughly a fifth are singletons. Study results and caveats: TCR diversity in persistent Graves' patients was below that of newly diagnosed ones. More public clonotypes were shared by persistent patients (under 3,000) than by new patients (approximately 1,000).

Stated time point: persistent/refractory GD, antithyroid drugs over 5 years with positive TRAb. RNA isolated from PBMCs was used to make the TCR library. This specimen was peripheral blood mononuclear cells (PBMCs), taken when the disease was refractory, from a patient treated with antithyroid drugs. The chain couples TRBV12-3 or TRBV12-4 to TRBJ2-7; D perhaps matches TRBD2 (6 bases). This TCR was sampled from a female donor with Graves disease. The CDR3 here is CASSRGSVFEQYF. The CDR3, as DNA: TGTGCCAGCAGTCGGGGGAGTGTCTTCGAGCAGTACTTC.